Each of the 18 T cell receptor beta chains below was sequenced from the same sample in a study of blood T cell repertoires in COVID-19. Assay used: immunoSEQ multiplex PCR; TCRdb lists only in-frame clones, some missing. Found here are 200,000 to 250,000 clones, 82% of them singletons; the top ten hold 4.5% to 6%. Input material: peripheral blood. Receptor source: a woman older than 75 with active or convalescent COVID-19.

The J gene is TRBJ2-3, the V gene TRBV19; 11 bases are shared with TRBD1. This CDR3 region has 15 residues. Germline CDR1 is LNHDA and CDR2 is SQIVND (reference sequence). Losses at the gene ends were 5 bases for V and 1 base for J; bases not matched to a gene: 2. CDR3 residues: CASSEGQGGTDTQYF. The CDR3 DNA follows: TGTGCCAGTAGTGAGGGACAGGGGGGCACAGATACGCAGTATTTT.

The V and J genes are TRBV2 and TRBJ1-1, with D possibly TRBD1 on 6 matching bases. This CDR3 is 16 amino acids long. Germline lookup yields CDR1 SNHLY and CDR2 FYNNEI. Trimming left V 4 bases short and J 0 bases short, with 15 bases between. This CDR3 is CASSVQGPGMNTEAFF. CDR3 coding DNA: TGTGCCAGCAGTGTTCAGGGGCCAGGGATGAACACTGAAGCTTTCTTT.

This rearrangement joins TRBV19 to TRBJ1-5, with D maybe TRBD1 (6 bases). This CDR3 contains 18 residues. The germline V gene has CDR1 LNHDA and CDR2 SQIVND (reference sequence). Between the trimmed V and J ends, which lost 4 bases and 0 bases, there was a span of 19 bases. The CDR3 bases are TGTGCCAGTAGTACCTCCCTTTGGGGACACACTAGCAATCAGCCCCAGCATTTT. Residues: CASSTSLWGHTSNQPQHF. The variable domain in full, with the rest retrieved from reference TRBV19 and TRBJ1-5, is DGGITQSPKYLFRKEGQNVTLSCEQNLNHDAMYWYRQDPGQGLRLIYYSQIVNDFQKGDIAEGYSVSREKKESFPLTVTSAQKNPTAFYLCASSTSLWGHTSNQPQHFGDGTRLSIL.

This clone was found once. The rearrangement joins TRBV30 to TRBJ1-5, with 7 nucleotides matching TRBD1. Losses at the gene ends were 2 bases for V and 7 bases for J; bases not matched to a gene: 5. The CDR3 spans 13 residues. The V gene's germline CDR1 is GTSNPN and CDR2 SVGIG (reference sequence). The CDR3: CAWSNDRAQPQHF. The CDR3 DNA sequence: TGTGCCTGGAGTAATGACAGGGCCCAGCCCCAGCATTTT.

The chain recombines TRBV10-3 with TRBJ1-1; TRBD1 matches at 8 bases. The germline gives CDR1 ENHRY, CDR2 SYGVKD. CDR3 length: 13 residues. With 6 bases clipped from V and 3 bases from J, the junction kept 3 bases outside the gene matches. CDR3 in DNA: TGTGCCATCAGGACAGGGGCCGACACTGAAGCTTTCTTT. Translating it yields CAIRTGADTEAFF.

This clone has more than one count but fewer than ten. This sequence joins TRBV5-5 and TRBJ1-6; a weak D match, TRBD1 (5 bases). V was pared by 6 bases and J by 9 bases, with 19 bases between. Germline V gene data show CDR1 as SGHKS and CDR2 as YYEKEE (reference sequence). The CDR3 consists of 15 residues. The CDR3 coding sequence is TGTGCCAGCACCTACCGGCAGGGTCTGATTTCACCCCTCCACTTT. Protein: CASTYRQGLISPLHF.

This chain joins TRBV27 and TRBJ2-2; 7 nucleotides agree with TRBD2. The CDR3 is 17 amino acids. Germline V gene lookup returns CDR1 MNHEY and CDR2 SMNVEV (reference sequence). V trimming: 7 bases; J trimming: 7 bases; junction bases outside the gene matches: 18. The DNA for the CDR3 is TGTGCCAGCAACCCCCGGGTAGCGGGCGCTCTAGACGGGGAGCTGTTTTTT. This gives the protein CASNPRVAGALDGELFF.

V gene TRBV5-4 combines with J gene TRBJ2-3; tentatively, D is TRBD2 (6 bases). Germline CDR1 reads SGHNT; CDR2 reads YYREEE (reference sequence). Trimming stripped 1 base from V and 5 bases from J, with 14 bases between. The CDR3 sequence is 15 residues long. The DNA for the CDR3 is TGTGCCAGCAGCTTGTGGAAGGGAGCGGGAGATACGCAGTATTTT. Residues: CASSLWKGAGDTQYF.

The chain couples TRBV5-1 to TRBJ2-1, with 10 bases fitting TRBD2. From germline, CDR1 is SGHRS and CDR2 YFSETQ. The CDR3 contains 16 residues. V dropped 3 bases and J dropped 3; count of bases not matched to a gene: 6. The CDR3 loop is CASSSVAGGYYNEQFF. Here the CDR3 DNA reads TGCGCCAGCAGCTCGGTAGCGGGAGGATACTACAATGAGCAGTTCTTC.

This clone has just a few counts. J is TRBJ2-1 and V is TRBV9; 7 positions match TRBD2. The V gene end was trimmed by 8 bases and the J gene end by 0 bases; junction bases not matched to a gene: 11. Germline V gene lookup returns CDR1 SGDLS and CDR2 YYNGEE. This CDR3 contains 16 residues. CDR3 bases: TGTGCCAGTTCCCAGAGCGGGGTTAGCTCCTACAATGAGCAGTTCTTC. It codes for CASSQSGVSSYNEQFF.

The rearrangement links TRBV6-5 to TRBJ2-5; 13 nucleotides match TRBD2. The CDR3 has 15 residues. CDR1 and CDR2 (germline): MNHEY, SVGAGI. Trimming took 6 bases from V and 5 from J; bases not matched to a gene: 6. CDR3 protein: CASSVGLAGRETQYF. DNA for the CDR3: TGTGCCAGCAGCGTGGGACTAGCGGGGAGGGAGACCCAGTACTTC.

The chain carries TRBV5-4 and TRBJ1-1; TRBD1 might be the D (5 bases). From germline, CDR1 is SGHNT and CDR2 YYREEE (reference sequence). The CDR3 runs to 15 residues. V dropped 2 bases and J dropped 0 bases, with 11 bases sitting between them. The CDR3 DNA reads TGTGCCAGCAGCTTCGGAGACAGAGTGAACACTGAAGCTTTCTTT. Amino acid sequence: CASSFGDRVNTEAFF.

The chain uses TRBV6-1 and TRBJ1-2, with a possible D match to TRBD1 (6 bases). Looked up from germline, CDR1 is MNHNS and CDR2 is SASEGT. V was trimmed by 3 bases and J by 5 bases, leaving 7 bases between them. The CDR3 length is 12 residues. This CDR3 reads CASSDQGYGYTF. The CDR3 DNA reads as TGTGCCAGCAGTGACCAGGGGTATGGCTACACCTTC.

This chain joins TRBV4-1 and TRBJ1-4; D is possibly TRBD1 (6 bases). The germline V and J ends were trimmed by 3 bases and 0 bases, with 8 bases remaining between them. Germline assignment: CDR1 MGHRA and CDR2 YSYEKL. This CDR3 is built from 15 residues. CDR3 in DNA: TGCGCCAGCAGCCAGCAGGGGACAACTAATGAAAAACTGTTTTTT. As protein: CASSQQGTTNEKLFF.

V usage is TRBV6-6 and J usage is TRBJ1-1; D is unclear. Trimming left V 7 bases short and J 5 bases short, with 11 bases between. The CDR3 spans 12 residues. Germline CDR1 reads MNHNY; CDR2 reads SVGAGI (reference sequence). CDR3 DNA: TGTGCCAGCAATCGAGTAGTTACTGAAGCTTTCTTT. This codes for CASNRVVTEAFF.

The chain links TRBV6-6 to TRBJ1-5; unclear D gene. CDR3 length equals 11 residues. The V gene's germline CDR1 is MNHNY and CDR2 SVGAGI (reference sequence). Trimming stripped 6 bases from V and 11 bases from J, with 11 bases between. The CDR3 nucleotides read TGTGCCAGCAGCCGGGGATCAGCCCAGCATTTT. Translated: CASSRGSAQHF.

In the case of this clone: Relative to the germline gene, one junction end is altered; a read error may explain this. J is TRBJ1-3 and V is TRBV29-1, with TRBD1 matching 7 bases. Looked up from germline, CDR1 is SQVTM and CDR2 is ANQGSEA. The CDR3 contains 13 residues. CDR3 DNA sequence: TGCAGCGTCGAAGACAGGGCTGGAAACACCATATATTTT. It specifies CSVEDRAGNTIYF.

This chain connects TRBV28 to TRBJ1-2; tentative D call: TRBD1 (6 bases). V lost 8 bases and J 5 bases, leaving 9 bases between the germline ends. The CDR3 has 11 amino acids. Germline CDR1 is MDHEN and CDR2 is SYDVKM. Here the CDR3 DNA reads TGTGCCAGCGGGGACAATTATGGCTACACCTTC. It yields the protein CASGDNYGYTF.